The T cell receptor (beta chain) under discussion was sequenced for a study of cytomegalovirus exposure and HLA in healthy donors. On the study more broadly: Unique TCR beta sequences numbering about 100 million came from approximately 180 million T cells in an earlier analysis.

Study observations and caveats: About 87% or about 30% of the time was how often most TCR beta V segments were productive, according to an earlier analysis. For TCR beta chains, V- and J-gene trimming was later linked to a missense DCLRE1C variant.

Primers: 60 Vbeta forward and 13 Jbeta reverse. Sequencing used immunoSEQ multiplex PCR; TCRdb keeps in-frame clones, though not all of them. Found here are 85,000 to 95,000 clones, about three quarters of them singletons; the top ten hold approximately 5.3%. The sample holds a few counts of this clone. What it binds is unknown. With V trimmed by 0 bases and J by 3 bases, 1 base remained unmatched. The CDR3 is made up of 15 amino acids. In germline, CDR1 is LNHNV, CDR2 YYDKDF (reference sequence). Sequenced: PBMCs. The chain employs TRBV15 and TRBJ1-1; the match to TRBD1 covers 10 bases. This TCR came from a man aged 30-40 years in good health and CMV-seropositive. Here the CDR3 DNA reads TGTGCCACCAGCAGAGACGGGACAGGGGACACTGAAGCTTTCTTT. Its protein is CATSRDGTGDTEAFF.